Each of the 8 T cell receptor beta chains below was sequenced from the same sample in a study of shared clonotypes between healthy human individuals. The table came from immunoSEQ multiplex PCR; TCRdb's copy has only in-frame clones and leaves some out. The sample comprises about 2.3 million clones, 85% to 95% of which are singletons, and about 0.39% rests with the top ten. Source material: naive CD4+ T cells from PBMCs. Indicated subset: CD45RA+ positively selected. These receptors came from a man aged 18 to 29 in good health. Some clones in this sample may be carry-over from other donors' samples.

The chain has TRBV15 and TRBJ1-3; no definite D call. CDR1 and CDR2 (germline): LNHNV, YYDKDF (reference sequence). The CDR3 is 15 residues long. V lost 1 base and J 0 bases, leaving 7 bases between the germline ends. CDR3 protein: CATSRGGFSGNTIYF. CDR3 nucleotides: TGTGCCACCAGCAGAGGAGGTTTCTCTGGAAACACCATATATTTT.

The rearrangement uses TRBV13 and TRBJ1-3, with TRBD1 identical over 9 bases. This CDR3 spans 17 amino acids. V trimming: 6 bases; J trimming: 1 base; junction bases outside the gene matches: 10. From germline, CDR1 is PRHDT and CDR2 FYEKMQ (reference sequence). This chain's CDR3 is CASSRITGGSSGNTIYF. The CDR3 DNA is TGTGCCAGCAGTCGAATTACAGGGGGCTCGTCTGGAAACACCATATATTTT. Using reference TRBV13 and TRBJ1-3 for the parts outside the CDR3, the full variable domain is AAGVIQSPRHLIKEKRETATLKCYPIPRHDTVYWYQQGPGQDPQFLISFYEKMQSDKGSIPDRFSAQQFSDYHSELNMSSLELGDSALYFCASSRITGGSSGNTIYFGEGSWLTVV.

CDR3 sequence (DNA): TGTGCCAGTAGGACGGGACTAGCGGACTACAATGAGCAGTTCTTC. Amino acid sequence: CASRTGLADYNEQFF. The J gene is TRBJ2-1, the V gene TRBV19; 11 bases fit TRBD2. Germline assignment: CDR1 LNHDA and CDR2 SQIVND (reference sequence). The CDR3 is 15 residues long. Unmatched junction bases numbered 4, after V lost 6 bases and J lost 3 bases.

The chain couples TRBV9 to TRBJ2-5, with 8 positions matching TRBD1. Germline assignment: CDR1 SGDLS and CDR2 YYNGEE. This CDR3 spans 16 amino acids. Trimming took 4 bases from V and 5 from J; bases not matched to a gene: 13. In DNA, the CDR3 is TGTGCCAGCAGCCCGCAGCCAGGGGGCCTGGGGGAGACCCAGTACTTC. Its protein product is CASSPQPGGLGETQYF. Full variable domain (outside the CDR3, taken from reference TRBV9 and TRBJ2-5): DSGVTQTPKHLITATGQRVTLRCSPRSGDLSVYWYQQSLDQGLQFLIQYYNGEERAKGNILERFSAQQFPDLHSELNLSSLELGDSALYFCASSPQPGGLGETQYFGPGTRLLVL.

This rearrangement joins TRBV18 to TRBJ2-1; the D gene is possibly TRBD2 (7 bases). Germline assignment: CDR1 KGHSH and CDR2 LQKENI. Trimming stripped 2 bases from V and 1 base from J, with 18 bases between. The CDR3 has 18 amino acids. The CDR3 region has the DNA TGTGCCAGCTCACCAAGACGGGCTGCGGGGGCATCCTACAATGAGCAGTTCTTC. Translating it yields CASSPRRAAGASYNEQFF.

The chain is built from TRBV7-6 and TRBJ2-2, with TRBD1 matching 8 bases. Trimming removed 5 bases from V and 3 bases from J; junction bases left unmatched: 5. The CDR3 length is 15 residues. CDR1 is SGHVS, CDR2 FNYEAQ, per germline. CDR3 nucleotide sequence: TGTGCCAGCAGCCTAGGACAGGGTTACACCGGGGAGCTGTTTTTT. As protein: CASSLGQGYTGELFF.

For the CDR3, the DNA is TGTGCCAGCAGTTTGGACAGGGGTGATGGCTACACCTTC. It translates to CASSLDRGDGYTF. This chain joins TRBV28 and TRBJ1-2, with 9 positions matching TRBD1. Germline assignment: CDR1 MDHEN and CDR2 SYDVKM. There are 13 residues in the CDR3. Unmatched junction bases numbered 2, after V lost 3 bases and J lost 6 bases.

The gene calls are TRBV5-1 and TRBJ1-2, with D perhaps TRBD1 (6 bases). V was pared by 4 bases and J by 8 bases, with 12 bases between. The CDR3 contains 12 residues. Germline CDR1 SGHRS, CDR2 YFSETQ. CDR3 protein: CASSVNREGYTF. CDR3 coding DNA: TGCGCCAGCAGCGTTAACAGGGAAGGCTACACCTTC. The full variable domain, completed using reference TRBV5-1 and TRBJ1-2, is KAGVTQTPRYLIKTRGQQVTLSCSPISGHRSVSWYQQTPGQGLQFLFEYFSETQRNKGNFPGRFSGRQFSNSRSEMNVSTLELGDSALYLCASSVNREGYTFGSGTRLTVV.